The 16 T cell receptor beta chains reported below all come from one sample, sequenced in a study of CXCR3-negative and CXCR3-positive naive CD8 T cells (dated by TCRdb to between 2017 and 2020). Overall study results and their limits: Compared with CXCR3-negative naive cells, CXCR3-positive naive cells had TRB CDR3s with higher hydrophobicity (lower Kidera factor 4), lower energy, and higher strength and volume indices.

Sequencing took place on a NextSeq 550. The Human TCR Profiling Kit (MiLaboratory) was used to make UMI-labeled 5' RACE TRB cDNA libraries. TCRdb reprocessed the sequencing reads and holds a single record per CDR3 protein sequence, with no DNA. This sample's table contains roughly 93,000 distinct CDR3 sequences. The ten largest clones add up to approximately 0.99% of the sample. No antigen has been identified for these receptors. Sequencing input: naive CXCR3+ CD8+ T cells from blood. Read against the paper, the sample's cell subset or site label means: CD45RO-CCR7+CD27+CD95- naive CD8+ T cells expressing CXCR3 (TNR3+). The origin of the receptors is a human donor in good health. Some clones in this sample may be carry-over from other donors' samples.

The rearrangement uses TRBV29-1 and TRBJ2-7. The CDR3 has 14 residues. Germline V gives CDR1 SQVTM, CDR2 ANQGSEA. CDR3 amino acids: CSVISGFEDYEQYF.

The CDR3 loop reads CASSGGGLGGNQPQHF. The chain couples TRBV2 to TRBJ1-5. Germline CDR1 is SNHLY and CDR2 is FYNNEI. The CDR3 sequence is 16 residues long.

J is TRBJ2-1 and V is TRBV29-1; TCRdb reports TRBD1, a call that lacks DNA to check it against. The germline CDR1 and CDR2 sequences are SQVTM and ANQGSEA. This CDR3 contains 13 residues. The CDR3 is CSAPDRGPNEQFF.

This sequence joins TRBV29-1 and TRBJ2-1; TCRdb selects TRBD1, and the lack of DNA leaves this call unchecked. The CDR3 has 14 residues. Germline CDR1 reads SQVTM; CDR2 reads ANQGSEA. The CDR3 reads CSVLKTGPIYEQFF.

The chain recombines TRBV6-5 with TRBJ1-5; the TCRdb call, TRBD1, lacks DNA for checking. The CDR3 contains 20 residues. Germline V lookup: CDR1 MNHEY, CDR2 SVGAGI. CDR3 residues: CASSDSIGTGPYGSNQPQHF.

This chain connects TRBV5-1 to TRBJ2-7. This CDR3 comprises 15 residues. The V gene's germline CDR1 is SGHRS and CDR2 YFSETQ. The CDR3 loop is CASSLGNEDYYEQYF.

The CDR3 reads CASSLGWTSGYEQYF. The rearrangement joins TRBV5-1 to TRBJ2-7; TCRdb picks TRBD2, but there is no DNA to check that call. Looked up from germline, CDR1 is SGHRS and CDR2 is YFSETQ. The CDR3 covers 15 residues.

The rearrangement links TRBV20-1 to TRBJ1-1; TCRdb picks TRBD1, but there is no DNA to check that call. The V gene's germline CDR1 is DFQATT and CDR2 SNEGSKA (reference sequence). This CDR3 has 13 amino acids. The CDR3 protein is CSATREGSTEAFF.

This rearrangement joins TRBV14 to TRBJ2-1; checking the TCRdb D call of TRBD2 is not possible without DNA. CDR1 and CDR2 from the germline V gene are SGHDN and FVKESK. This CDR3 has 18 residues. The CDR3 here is CASSHPDPTSGGPNEQFF. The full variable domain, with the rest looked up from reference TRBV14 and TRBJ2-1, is EAGVTQFPSHSVIEKGQTVTLRCDPISGHDNLYWYRRVMGKEIKFLLHFVKESKQDESGMPNNRFLAERTGGTYSTLKVQPAELEDSGVYFCASSHPDPTSGGPNEQFFGPGTRLTVL.

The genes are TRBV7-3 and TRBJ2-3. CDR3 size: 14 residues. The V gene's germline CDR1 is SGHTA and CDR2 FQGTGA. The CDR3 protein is CASSLIGVTDTQYF.

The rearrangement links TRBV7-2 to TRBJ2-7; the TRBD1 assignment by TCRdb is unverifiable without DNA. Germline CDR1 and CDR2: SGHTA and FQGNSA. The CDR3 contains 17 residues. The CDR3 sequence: CASSPRRTGPHSYEQYF. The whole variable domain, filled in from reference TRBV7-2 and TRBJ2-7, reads GAGVSQSPSNKVTEKGKDVELRCDPISGHTALYWYRQSLGQGLEFLIYFQGNSAPDKSGLPSDRFSAERTGGSVSTLTIQRTQQEDSAVYLCASSPRRTGPHSYEQYFGPGTRLTVT.

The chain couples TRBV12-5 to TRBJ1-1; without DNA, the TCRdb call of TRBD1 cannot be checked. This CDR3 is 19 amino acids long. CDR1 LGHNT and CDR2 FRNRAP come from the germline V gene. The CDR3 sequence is CASGLAWDRGYRVNTEAFF.

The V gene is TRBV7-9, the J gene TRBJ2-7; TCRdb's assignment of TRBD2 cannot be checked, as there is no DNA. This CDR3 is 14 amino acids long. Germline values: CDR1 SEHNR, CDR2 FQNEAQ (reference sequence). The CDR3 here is CASSHVIGGDEQYF. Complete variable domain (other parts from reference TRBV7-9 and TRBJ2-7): DTGVSQNPRHKITKRGQNVTFRCDPISEHNRLYWYRQTLGQGPEFLTYFQNEAQLEKSRLLSDRFSAERPKGSFSTLEIQRTEQGDSAMYLCASSHVIGGDEQYFGPGTRLTVT.

CDR3 region: CASSSRGYEQYF. This chain links TRBV7-9 with TRBJ2-7; TCRdb names TRBD1, which stays unverified in the absence of DNA. CDR1 is SEHNR, CDR2 FQNEAQ, per germline (reference sequence). The CDR3 contains 12 residues. The full variable domain, its missing parts supplied by reference TRBV7-9 and TRBJ2-7, is DTGVSQNPRHKITKRGQNVTFRCDPISEHNRLYWYRQTLGQGPEFLTYFQNEAQLEKSRLLSDRFSAERPKGSFSTLEIQRTEQGDSAMYLCASSSRGYEQYFGPGTRLTVT.

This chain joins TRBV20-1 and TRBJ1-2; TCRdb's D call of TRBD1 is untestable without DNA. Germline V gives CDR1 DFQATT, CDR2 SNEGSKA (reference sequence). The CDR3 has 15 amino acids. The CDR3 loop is CSARDRGSGTGPTGF.

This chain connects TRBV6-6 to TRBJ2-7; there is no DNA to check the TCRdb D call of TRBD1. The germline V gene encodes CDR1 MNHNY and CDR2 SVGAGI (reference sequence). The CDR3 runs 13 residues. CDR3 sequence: CASRGQGGYEQYF.